A single sample gave rise to the 15 T cell receptor beta chains below, sequenced in a study of control samples from healthy donors and cancer patients. Some clones are missing from TCRdb's copy, which holds only in-frame ones; the method was immunoSEQ multiplex PCR. This sample has 30,000 to 40,000 clones, with more than 70% found just once. Sequencing was done on a sample of PBMCs. The receptors shown here come from a woman aged 55-69 years with lung cancer.

This chain connects TRBV10-3 to TRBJ1-1, with a possible D match to TRBD1 (5 bases). The CDR3 covers 12 residues. Trimming removed 4 bases at V and 10 bases at J, with 13 bases between. CDR1 and CDR2 (germline): ENHRY, SYGVKD. CDR3 DNA sequence: TGTGCCATCAGTGTGGGGGTGAGTAGAGCTTTCTTT. It codes for CAISVGVSRAFF.

The chain combines TRBV9 with TRBJ2-5, with 11 bases identical to TRBD1. The CDR3 loop spans 17 amino acids. With V trimmed by 0 bases and J by 5 bases, 9 bases remained unmatched. Germline V gene lookup returns CDR1 SGDLS and CDR2 YYNGEE. CDR3 amino acids: CASSVGRTGGSEETQYF. CDR3 nucleotide sequence: TGTGCCAGCAGCGTAGGGAGGACAGGGGGCAGTGAGGAGACCCAGTACTTC.

The chain has TRBV6-5 and TRBJ1-2, with a weak D call TRBD1 (5 bases). The germline gives CDR1 MNHEY, CDR2 SVGAGI. Between the trimmed V and J ends, which lost 6 bases and 7 bases, there was a span of 21 bases. This CDR3 has 15 amino acids. CDR3 coding DNA: TGTGCCAGCAGGAGAGGCGCATCCGGGACCAGTGGCTACACCTTC. Translating gives CASRRGASGTSGYTF.

J is TRBJ1-1 and V is TRBV19; the D is unclear. The ends were cut back, 1 base at V and 1 base at J, with 13 bases in the middle. The germline V gene encodes CDR1 LNHDA and CDR2 SQIVND (reference sequence). CDR3 length: 16 amino acids. The CDR3 DNA reads TGTGCCAGTAGTATAGCGAGGTGGCCCACGAACACTGAAGCTTTCTTT. Its protein is CASSIARWPTNTEAFF.

CDR3 protein: CASSTWTATKGTDTQYF. CDR3 coding DNA: TGCGCCAGCAGCACTTGGACAGCCACCAAGGGCACAGATACGCAGTATTTT. The rearrangement links TRBV5-1 to TRBJ2-3, with D possibly TRBD1 on 6 matching bases. The germline gives CDR1 SGHRS, CDR2 YFSETQ. Trimming shortened V by 4 bases and J by 1 base, and 19 bases separated the two germline ends. This CDR3 spans 17 amino acids. Based on the CDR3 plus reference TRBV5-1 and TRBJ2-3, the full variable domain is KAGVTQTPRYLIKTRGQQVTLSCSPISGHRSVSWYQQTPGQGLQFLFEYFSETQRNKGNFPGRFSGRQFSNSRSEMNVSTLELGDSALYLCASSTWTATKGTDTQYFGPGTRLTVL.

The rearrangement links TRBV27 to TRBJ2-3, with D perhaps TRBD2 (5 bases). CDR1 and CDR2 (germline): MNHEY, SMNVEV (reference sequence). Trimming removed 5 bases at V and 6 bases at J, with 9 bases between. This CDR3 spans 12 amino acids. In DNA, the CDR3 is TGTGCCAGCAGTCTAACGGGGGATACGCAGTATTTT. Residues: CASSLTGDTQYF.

This clone was seen a few times. This sequence joins TRBV18 and TRBJ1-3; the D is unclear. Looked up from germline, CDR1 is KGHSH and CDR2 is LQKENI. The CDR3 is 14 residues long. Trimming stripped 5 bases from V and 3 bases from J, with 11 bases between. The CDR3 nucleotides read TGTGCCAGCTCATCCTCAATAATTGGAAACACCATATATTTT. Protein sequence: CASSSSIIGNTIYF.

In nucleotides, the CDR3 is TGTGCCAGCAGCTTAGTAGGGGGGACTAGCGGCTACAATGAGCAGTTCTTC. Encoded protein: CASSLVGGTSGYNEQFF. This chain connects TRBV7-9 to TRBJ2-1; TRBD2 matches at 11 bases. V shed 1 base, J shed 3 bases, and the junction held 5 bases outside the gene matches. Germline V gene sequence: CDR1 SEHNR, CDR2 FQNEAQ (reference sequence). The CDR3 has 17 amino acids.

A single count supports this clone. The chain recombines TRBV7-2 with TRBJ1-2; D possibly corresponds to TRBD1 (5 bases). Germline V gene sequence: CDR1 SGHTA, CDR2 FQGNSA. V was cut by 7 bases and J by 8 bases, with 14 bases left in between. The CDR3 covers 12 residues. CDR3 bases: TGTGCCAGCACCACCTCCAGGGAGGGCTACACCTTC. Its protein product is CASTTSREGYTF.

This rearrangement joins TRBV5-6 to TRBJ2-3; no firm D call. Germline CDR1 and CDR2: SGHDT and YYEEEE. This CDR3 has 15 residues. With 0 bases removed from V and 0 bases from J, the gap between germline ends came to 8 bases. The CDR3 loop reads CASSLVYPSTDTQYF. Here the CDR3 DNA reads TGTGCCAGCAGCTTGGTCTATCCTAGCACAGATACGCAGTATTTT.

This chain links TRBV4-1 with TRBJ1-1; the D gene is possibly TRBD1 (6 bases). CDR1 MGHRA and CDR2 YSYEKL come from the germline V gene. The V end was cut by 1 base, the J end by 4 bases, with 16 bases between. The CDR3 covers 16 residues. The CDR3 DNA reads TGCGCCAGCAGCCAAGCCTCCACCACAGGGAGCACTGAAGCTTTCTTT. It codes for CASSQASTTGSTEAFF.

The rearrangement links TRBV21-1 to TRBJ2-3; whether TRBD1, the table's D call, matches the DNA was not checked. TRBV21-1 is marked as a pseudogene. This CDR3 has 15 residues. The CDR3 region is CASSKGAQVTDTQYF. CDR3 nucleotide sequence: TGTGCCAGCAGCAAAGGGGCCCAGGTCACAGATACGCAGTATTTT.

This clone is a singleton in its sample. This chain connects TRBV3-1 (or the pseudogene TRBV3-2) to TRBJ1-1, with unresolved D. Germline lookup yields CDR1 LGHDT and CDR2 YNNKEL (reference sequence). Trimming left V 4 bases short and J 1 base short, with 16 bases between. This CDR3 spans 16 amino acids. The CDR3 protein is CASSPLPQATNTEAFF. The CDR3 DNA follows: TGTGCCAGCAGCCCCCTCCCCCAGGCGACGAACACTGAAGCTTTCTTT.

The chain recombines TRBV4-2 with TRBJ2-7, with TRBD2 matching 10 bases. The germline gives CDR1 LGHNA, CDR2 YNFKEQ. This CDR3 has 15 residues. The V segment lost 1 base and the J segment 2 bases; nucleotides outside the gene matches: 2. This chain's CDR3 is CASSQGAGGPYEQYF. Here the CDR3 DNA reads TGTGCCAGCAGCCAAGGAGCGGGAGGGCCCTACGAGCAGTACTTC.

This sequence joins TRBV2 and TRBJ1-2, with TRBD1 matching over 9 bases. The CDR3 extends over 13 amino acids. Germline V gene sequence: CDR1 SNHLY, CDR2 FYNNEI. J gave up 4 bases and V 7 bases, and 4 bases lay outside the gene matches. CDR3 sequence: CASTGQGTYGYTF. Here the CDR3 DNA reads TGTGCCAGCACCGGACAGGGGACCTATGGCTACACCTTC.